This T cell receptor (beta chain) was captured in a study of cytomegalovirus exposure and HLA in healthy donors. Germline V lookup: CDR1 KGHSH, CDR2 LQKENI. The V and J ends lost 4 bases and 5 bases, in that order; junction bases with no gene match: 9. The CDR3 contains 15 residues. General study findings and limits: Most sequenced TCRs were rare (though some public TCRs occurred in many donors).

The PCR used 60 Vbeta and 13 Jbeta primers. TCRdb's copy holds only in-frame clones and misses some; the assay was immunoSEQ multiplex PCR. The sample's table shows approximately 100,000 clones. Of note for this clone: No antigen is known for it.

The sequence derives from a man aged 40-49 years in good health and CMV-seronegative. The chain carries TRBV18 and TRBJ2-5; 8 nucleotides line up with TRBD1. The sequenced sample consisted of PBMCs. CDR3 in amino acids: CASSLSRGLLETQYF. The CDR3 DNA reads as TGTGCCAGCTCACTGTCCAGGGGGCTGTTGGAGACCCAGTACTTC.